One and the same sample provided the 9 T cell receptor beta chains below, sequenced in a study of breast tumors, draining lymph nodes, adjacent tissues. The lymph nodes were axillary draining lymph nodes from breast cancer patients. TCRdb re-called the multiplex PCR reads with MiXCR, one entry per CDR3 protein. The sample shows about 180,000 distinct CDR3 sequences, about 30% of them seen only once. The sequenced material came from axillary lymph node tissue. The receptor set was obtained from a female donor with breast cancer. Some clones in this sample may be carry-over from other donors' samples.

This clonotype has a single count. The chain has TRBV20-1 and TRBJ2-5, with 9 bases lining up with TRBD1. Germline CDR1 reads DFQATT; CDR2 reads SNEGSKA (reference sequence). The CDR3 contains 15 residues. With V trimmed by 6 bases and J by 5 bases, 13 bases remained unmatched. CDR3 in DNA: TGCAGTGCCAGCGCCACGACAGGGGGAGACGAGACCCAGTACTTC. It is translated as CSASATTGGDETQYF.

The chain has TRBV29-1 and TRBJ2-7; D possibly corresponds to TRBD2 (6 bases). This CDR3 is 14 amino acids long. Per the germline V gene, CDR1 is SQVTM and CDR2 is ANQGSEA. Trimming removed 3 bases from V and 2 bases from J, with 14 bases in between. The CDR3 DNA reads TGCAGCGTTGATGGGCAGGGACTCCCCTACGAGCAGTACTTC. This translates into CSVDGQGLPYEQYF.

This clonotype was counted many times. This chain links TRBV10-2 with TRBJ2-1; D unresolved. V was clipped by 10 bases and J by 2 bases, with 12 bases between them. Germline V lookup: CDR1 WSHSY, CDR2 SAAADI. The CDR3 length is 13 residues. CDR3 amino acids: CATQAQTYNEQFF. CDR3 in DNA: TGCGCCACTCAGGCACAGACCTACAATGAGCAGTTCTTC.

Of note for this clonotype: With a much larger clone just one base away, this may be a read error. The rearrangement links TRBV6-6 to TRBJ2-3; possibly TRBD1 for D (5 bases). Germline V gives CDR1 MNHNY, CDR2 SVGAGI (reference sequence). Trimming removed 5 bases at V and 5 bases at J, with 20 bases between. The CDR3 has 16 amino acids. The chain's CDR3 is CASSDPVTGVKDTQYF. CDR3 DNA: TGTGCCAGCAGTGACCCGGTAACAGGTGTTAAAGATACGCAGTATTTT.

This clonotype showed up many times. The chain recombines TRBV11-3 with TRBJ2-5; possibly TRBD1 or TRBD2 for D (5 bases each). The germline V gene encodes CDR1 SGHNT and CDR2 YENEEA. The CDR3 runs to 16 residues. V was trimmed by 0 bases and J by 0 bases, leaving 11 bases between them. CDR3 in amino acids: CASSLEGRTYQETQYF. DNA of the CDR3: TGTGCCAGCAGCTTAGAGGGGCGGACTTACCAAGAGACCCAGTACTTC.

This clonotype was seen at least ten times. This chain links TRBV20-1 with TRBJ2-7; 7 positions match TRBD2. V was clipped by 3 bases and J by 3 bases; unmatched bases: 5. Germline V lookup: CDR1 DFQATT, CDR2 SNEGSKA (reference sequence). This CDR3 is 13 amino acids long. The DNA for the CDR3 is TGCAGTGCTAGTTACGCTAGCGGCTACGAGCAGTACTTC. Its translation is CSASYASGYEQYF.

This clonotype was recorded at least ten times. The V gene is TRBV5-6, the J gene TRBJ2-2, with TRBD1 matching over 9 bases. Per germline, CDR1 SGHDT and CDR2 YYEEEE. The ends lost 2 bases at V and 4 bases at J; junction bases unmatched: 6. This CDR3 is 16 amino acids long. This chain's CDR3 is CASSFTGQGLTGELFF. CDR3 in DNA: TGTGCCAGCAGCTTTACGGGACAGGGCCTCACCGGGGAGCTGTTTTTT.

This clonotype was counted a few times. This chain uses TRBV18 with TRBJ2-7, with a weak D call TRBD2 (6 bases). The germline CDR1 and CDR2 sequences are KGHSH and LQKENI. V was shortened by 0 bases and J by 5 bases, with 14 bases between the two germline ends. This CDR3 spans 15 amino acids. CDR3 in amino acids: CASSPPIGWGDEQYF. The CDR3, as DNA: TGTGCCAGCTCACCACCGATAGGGTGGGGGGACGAGCAGTACTTC.

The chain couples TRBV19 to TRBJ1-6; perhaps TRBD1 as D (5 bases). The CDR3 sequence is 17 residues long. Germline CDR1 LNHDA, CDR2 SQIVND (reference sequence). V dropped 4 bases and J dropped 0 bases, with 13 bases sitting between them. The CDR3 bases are TGTGCCAGTAGTAGGTCTGGGGCTCCCTCCTATAATTCACCCCTCCACTTT. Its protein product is CASSRSGAPSYNSPLHF.